The sequence of this T cell receptor beta chain was determined in a study of T cell responses to AZD1222 COVID-19 vaccine. TCRdb's table, derived via immunoSEQ multiplex PCR, lists solely in-frame clones and lacks some. The repertoire has about 110,000 clones, nearly 90% of them found once; the top ten carry about 2.5%. Germline V gives CDR1 SGDLS, CDR2 YYNGEE. The J segment lost 5 bases and the V segment lost 3 bases, leaving 8 bases of the junction unmatched. This CDR3 region has 15 residues. This clone was detected once. The material was peripheral blood, obtained 28 days after the second AZD1222 dose. This rearrangement joins TRBV9 to TRBJ2-7, with 10 nucleotides matching TRBD1. This clonotype was sampled from an adult who received the AZD1222 COVID-19 vaccine. This CDR3 is CASSGWTGGVHEQYF. DNA for the CDR3: TGTGCCAGCAGCGGATGGACAGGGGGAGTCCACGAGCAGTACTTC.